This T cell receptor beta chain originates from a study of blood T cell repertoires in COVID-19. Enrolment of Seattle patients took place during active infection, and they were followed longitudinally. TCRdb's copy holds only in-frame clones and misses some; the assay was immunoSEQ multiplex PCR. Seen here are approximately 300,000 clones, about 80% observed once, and the top ten hold around a sixth. The CDR3 extends over 12 amino acids. Germline CDR1 reads LNHDA; CDR2 reads SQIVND (reference sequence). V lost 6 bases, J lost 12 bases, and 15 bases lay in between. The receptor was derived from a person aged 70 to 85 with COVID-19, enrolled during active disease. Sequenced: peripheral blood. The genes are TRBV19 and TRBJ2-1, with D maybe TRBD2 (6 bases). This CDR3 reads CASSGLSHGQFF. The CDR3 DNA sequence: TGTGCCAGTAGCGGACTATCCCACGGGCAGTTCTTC.